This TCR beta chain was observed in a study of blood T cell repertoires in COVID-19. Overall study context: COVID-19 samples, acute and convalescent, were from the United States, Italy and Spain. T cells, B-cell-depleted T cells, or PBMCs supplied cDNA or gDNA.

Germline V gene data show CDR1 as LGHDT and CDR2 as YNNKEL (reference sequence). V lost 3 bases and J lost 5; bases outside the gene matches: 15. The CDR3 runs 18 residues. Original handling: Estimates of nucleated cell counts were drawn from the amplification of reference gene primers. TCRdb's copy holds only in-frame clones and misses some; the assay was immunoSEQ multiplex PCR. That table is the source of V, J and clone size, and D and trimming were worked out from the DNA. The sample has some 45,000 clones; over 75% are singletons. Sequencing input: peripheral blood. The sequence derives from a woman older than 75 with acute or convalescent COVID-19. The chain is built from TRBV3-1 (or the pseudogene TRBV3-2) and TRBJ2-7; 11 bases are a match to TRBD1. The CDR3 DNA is TGTGCCAGCAGCCATGACACACAATATCGGACAGGGGGCAACGAGCAGTACTTC. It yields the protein CASSHDTQYRTGGNEQYF.